The entry that follows covers one T cell receptor beta chain sequence. Its cognate antigen has yet to be identified. Base qualities are not provided; no much larger clone lies one nucleotide away. Each collaborating institution followed its own protocols to collect whole blood in K2EDTA tubes. For TCRbeta analysis, collaborators shipped samples as frozen whole blood, isolated PBMCs, or DNA extracted from either of those sample types. This record belongs to a study of blood T cell repertoires in COVID-19 (dated by TCRdb to 2020 to 2022). Broadly, across the study: Collaborator samples came from the United States, Italy and Spain and covered acute and convalescent phases of COVID-19. The repertoires were released in a freely available public database meant as a resource for research on the immune response to SARS-CoV-2. The samples were drawn from the first 160 participants of the ongoing ImmuneRACE study and from roughly 1,300 subjects provided by 6 global collaborators. The dataset comprised deeply sampled blood TCRbeta repertoires from subjects exposed to, actively infected with, or recovered from COVID-19. The material from the prospective study consisted of cDNA or gDNA derived from T cells, B-cell-depleted T cells, or PBMCs. HLA class I and class II types, where available, came from metadata supplied by the sample provider rather than from assay-based typing. A de-identified subject ID, COVID-19 status, age in years and sex were almost always included in the sample metadata. Study-wide findings and limitations: The quantity of clinical and demographic metadata differed by source and by participant and was supplied without curation.

TCRbeta CDR3 regions were amplified from genomic DNA by means of the immunoSEQ Assay, a bias-controlled multiplex PCR. The published analysis was carried out like this. The number of nucleated cells in each sample was estimated from the amplification of reference gene primers within the assay. Sequence reads were collapsed and filtered to measure the absolute abundance of every unique TCRbeta CDR3 rearrangement. Productive Simpson clonality was computed per sample as the square root of Simpson's diversity index over productive rearrangements. Sourced from immuneACCESS, this table was stored by TCRdb with only in-frame sequences that have V and J called. A share of the clones is absent; for the studies checked, an unresolved V gene accounts for under half, and the remainder has no known explanation. V and J calls and clone size are as listed in that table; D and trimming were resolved from the DNA. For this sample the table gives under 250,000 clones, of which around 78% were detected only once. The ten biggest clones cover about 2.5% of the sample.

There are 15 amino acids in the CDR3, from cysteine to phenylalanine inclusive. Kept here is only the CDR3 DNA, which spans 45 bases and is read in frame from base 1. Taken from the germline V gene, the CDR1 and CDR2 loops are SNHLY and FYNNEI. The junction shows trimming of 2 bases on V and 12 bases on J, and the gene matches do not reach 9 bases of it. The sample comprised peripheral blood. Recombination connected TRBV2 to TRBJ2-1; 11 junctional bases match TRBD2. The TCR originated in a woman in her 70s with active or convalescent COVID-19. The CDR3 region has the sequence CASSETGLAVRGQFF. The DNA sequence is as follows: TGTGCCAGCAGTGAAACGGGACTAGCGGTCAGGGGGCAGTTCTTC.